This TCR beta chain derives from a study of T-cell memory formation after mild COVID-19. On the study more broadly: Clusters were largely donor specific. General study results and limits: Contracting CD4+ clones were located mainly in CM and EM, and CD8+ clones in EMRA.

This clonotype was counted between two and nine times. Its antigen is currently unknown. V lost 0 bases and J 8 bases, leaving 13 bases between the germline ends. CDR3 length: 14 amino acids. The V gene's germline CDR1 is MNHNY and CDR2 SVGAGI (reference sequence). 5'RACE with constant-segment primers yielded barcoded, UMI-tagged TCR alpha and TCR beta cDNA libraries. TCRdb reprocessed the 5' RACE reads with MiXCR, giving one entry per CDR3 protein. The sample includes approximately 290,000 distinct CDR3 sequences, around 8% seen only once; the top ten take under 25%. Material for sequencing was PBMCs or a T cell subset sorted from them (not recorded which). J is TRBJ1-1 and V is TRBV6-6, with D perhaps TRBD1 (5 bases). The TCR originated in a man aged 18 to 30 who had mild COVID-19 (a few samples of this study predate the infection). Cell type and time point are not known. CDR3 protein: CASSYSSTGSEAFF. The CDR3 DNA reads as TGTGCCAGCAGTTACTCTTCAACAGGTTCCGAAGCTTTCTTT.